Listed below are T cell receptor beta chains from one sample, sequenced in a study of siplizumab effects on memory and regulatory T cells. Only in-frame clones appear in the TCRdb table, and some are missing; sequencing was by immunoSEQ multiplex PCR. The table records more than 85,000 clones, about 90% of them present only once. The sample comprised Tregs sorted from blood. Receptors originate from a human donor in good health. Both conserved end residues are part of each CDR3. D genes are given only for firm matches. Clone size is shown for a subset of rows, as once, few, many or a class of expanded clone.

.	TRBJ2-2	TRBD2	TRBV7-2	TGTGCCAGCAGCTTAGGACTAGCCTACGGGGAGCTGTTTTTT	CASSLGLAYGELFF
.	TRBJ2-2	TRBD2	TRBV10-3	TGTGCCATGAGTAGCGGGGGTGGCACCGGGGAGCTGTTTTTT	CAMSSGGGTGELFF
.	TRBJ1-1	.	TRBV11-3	TGTGCCAGCAGCCCTGGTCCGGGGCGAACCACTGAAGCTTTCTTT	CASSPGPGRTTEAFF
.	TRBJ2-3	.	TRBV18	TGTGCCAGCTCAACAGAGCCAGATACGCAGTATTTT	CASSTEPDTQYF
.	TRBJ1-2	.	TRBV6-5	TGTGCCAGCAGTTACGGGCATGGCTACACCTTC	CASSYGHGYTF
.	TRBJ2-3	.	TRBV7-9	TGTGCCAGCAGCTTAGTAGATACGCAGTATTTT	CASSLVDTQYF
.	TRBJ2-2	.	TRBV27	TGTGCCAGCGGATCCGGGGAGCTGTTTTTT	CASGSGELFF
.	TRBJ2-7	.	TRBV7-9	TGTGCCAGCAGCTTAGGACAGATTACGTACTTC	CASSLGQITYF
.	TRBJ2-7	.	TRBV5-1	TGCGCCAGCAGCTTGGCGGTTCCCCTGGGCGAGCAGTACTTC	CASSLAVPLGEQYF
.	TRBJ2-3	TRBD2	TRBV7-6	TGTGCCAGCAGCCCGGGGGGTTCAGATACGCAGTATTTT	CASSPGGSDTQYF
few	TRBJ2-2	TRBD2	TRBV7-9	TGTGCCAGCAGCCTGTACTATGGACTAGCGGGGAGGAACACCGGGGAGCTGTTTTTT	CASSLYYGLAGRNTGELFF
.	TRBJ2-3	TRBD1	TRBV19	TGTGCCAGTAGTGCGGGACAGGGCTCTAATACGCAGTATTTT	CASSAGQGSNTQYF
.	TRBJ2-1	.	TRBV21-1	TGTGCCAGCAGCAATTCCCACGGCGATGAGCAGTTCTTC	CASSNSHGDEQFF
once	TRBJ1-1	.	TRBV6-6	TGTGCCAGCAGAGATGACAGATACGAAGCTTTCTTT	CASRDDRYEAFF
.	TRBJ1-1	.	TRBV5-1	TGCGCCAGCTCTACAGGGCTCTCTTGGGGCACTGAAGCTTTCTTT	CASSTGLSWGTEAFF
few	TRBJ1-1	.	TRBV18	TGTGCCAGCTCACCGGGACAGAACACTGAAGCTTTCTTT	CASSPGQNTEAFF